A selection of T cell receptor beta chains follows, all from one sample in a study of blood T cells in healthy people across ages. TCRdb reanalysed the 5' RACE reads using MiXCR and keeps one entry per CDR3 protein. The repertoire has around 700,000 distinct CDR3 sequences, around 25% of them found once; the top ten carry roughly 9%. These data are also associated with another study on T cells of mothers and their children.

Sequencing was carried out using blood. The receptors stem from a boy aged 5-17 years in good health. Both conserved end residues are part of each CDR3. Each record gives: D gene, J gene, V gene, clone size, CDR3 DNA, CDR3 protein. The D gene is left open where the match is weak. Expanded clones get a size class; other rows say once, few or many, or leave the size out.

>TRBD1|TRBJ1-1|TRBV18|.
TGTGCCAGCTCCGACAGGGGACGGACGAACACTGAAGCTTTCTTT
CASSDRGRTNTEAFF
>.|TRBJ2-4|TRBV27|.
TGTGCCAGCCGTACGGCATTCCGTTCTTTAGCCAAAAACGTTCAGTACTTC
CASRTAFRSLAKNVQYF
>TRBD2|TRBJ2-7|TRBV7-9|.
TGTGCCAGCAGCTTAGTGGGCAGGGAGGGATACGAGCAGTACTTC
CASSLVGREGYEQYF
>.|TRBJ1-3|TRBV11-2|.
TGTGCCAGCAGCCCCGGAGGGTTTTCTGGAAACACCATATATTTT
CASSPGGFSGNTIYF
>TRBD1|TRBJ2-1|TRBV12-3/TRBV12-4|.
TGTGCCAGCAGTCCTCCGGGGACAGGGGACTACAATGAGCGGTTCTTC
CASSPPGTGDYNERFF
>TRBD1|TRBJ2-1|TRBV5-1|.
TGCGCCAGCAGCCAACGGGACAGAGAGTCCTACAATGAGCAGTTCTTC
CASSQRDRESYNEQFF
>.|TRBJ2-5|TRBV20-1|.
TGCAGTGCTGTCGACCCCGACCAAGAGACCCAGTACTTC
CSAVDPDQETQYF
>TRBD1|TRBJ2-7|TRBV7-6|few
TGTGCCAGCAGCCGGGACAGAGGGGCCTACGAGCAGTACTTC
CASSRDRGAYEQYF
>.|TRBJ2-7|TRBV12-5|few
TGTGCTAGTGGTTTGGTTGGTGGCGAGCAGTACTTC
CASGLVGGEQYF
>TRBD1|TRBJ2-7|TRBV28|few
TGTGCCAGCAGTACTTTCTCGGGACAGGGGATAGCCTACGAGCAGTACTTC
CASSTFSGQGIAYEQYF
>.|TRBJ2-7|TRBV7-2|few
TGTGCCAGCAGCTCGCGTGGGCCTCTACTATACGAGCAGTACTTC
CASSSRGPLLYEQYF
>.|TRBJ2-7|TRBV5-1|few
TGCGCCAGCAGCCCGGACACCTTAAGGGCCTACGAGCAGTACTTC
CASSPDTLRAYEQYF
>TRBD2|TRBJ2-3|TRBV7-2|few
TGTGCCAGCAGCTTAGCGGCGCTAGCGGGAGGGCCAGATACGCAGTATTTT
CASSLAALAGGPDTQYF
>.|TRBJ1-1|TRBV29-1|few
TGCAGCGTCACAGGGCTACGTTCGTCTGAAGCTTTCTTT
CSVTGLRSSEAFF
>.|TRBJ2-3|TRBV5-1|.
TGCGCCAGCAGCGCGGGACAGAACACAGATACGCAGTATTTT
CASSAGQNTDTQYF
>.|TRBJ1-1|TRBV4-1|once
TGCGCCAGCAGCCAAATGGGGGGGCAGGACACTGAAGCTTTCTTT
CASSQMGGQDTEAFF
>TRBD1|TRBJ2-3|TRBV12-3/TRBV12-4|few
TGTGCCAGCAGGCAACAGGGGTCTTTCACAGATACGCAGTATTTT
CASRQQGSFTDTQYF
>.|TRBJ1-2|TRBV6-1|.
TGTGCCAGCAGTCCCCAGGGAACGGCCCCTAACTATGGCTACACCTTC
CASSPQGTAPNYGYTF
>.|TRBJ2-3|TRBV7-7|.
TGTGCTAGCAGCCAGGGGCTCGGTAGCACAGATACGCAGTATTTT
CASSQGLGSTDTQYF
>.|TRBJ1-5|TRBV15|.
TGTGCCACCAGCAGAGATCCGTCAGGGAATAGCAATCAGCCCCAGCATTTT
CATSRDPSGNSNQPQHF
>TRBD2|TRBJ2-5|TRBV11-2|.
TGTGCCAGCAGCCTAATGGCTAGCGGGCAAGAGACCCAGTACTTC
CASSLMASGQETQYF